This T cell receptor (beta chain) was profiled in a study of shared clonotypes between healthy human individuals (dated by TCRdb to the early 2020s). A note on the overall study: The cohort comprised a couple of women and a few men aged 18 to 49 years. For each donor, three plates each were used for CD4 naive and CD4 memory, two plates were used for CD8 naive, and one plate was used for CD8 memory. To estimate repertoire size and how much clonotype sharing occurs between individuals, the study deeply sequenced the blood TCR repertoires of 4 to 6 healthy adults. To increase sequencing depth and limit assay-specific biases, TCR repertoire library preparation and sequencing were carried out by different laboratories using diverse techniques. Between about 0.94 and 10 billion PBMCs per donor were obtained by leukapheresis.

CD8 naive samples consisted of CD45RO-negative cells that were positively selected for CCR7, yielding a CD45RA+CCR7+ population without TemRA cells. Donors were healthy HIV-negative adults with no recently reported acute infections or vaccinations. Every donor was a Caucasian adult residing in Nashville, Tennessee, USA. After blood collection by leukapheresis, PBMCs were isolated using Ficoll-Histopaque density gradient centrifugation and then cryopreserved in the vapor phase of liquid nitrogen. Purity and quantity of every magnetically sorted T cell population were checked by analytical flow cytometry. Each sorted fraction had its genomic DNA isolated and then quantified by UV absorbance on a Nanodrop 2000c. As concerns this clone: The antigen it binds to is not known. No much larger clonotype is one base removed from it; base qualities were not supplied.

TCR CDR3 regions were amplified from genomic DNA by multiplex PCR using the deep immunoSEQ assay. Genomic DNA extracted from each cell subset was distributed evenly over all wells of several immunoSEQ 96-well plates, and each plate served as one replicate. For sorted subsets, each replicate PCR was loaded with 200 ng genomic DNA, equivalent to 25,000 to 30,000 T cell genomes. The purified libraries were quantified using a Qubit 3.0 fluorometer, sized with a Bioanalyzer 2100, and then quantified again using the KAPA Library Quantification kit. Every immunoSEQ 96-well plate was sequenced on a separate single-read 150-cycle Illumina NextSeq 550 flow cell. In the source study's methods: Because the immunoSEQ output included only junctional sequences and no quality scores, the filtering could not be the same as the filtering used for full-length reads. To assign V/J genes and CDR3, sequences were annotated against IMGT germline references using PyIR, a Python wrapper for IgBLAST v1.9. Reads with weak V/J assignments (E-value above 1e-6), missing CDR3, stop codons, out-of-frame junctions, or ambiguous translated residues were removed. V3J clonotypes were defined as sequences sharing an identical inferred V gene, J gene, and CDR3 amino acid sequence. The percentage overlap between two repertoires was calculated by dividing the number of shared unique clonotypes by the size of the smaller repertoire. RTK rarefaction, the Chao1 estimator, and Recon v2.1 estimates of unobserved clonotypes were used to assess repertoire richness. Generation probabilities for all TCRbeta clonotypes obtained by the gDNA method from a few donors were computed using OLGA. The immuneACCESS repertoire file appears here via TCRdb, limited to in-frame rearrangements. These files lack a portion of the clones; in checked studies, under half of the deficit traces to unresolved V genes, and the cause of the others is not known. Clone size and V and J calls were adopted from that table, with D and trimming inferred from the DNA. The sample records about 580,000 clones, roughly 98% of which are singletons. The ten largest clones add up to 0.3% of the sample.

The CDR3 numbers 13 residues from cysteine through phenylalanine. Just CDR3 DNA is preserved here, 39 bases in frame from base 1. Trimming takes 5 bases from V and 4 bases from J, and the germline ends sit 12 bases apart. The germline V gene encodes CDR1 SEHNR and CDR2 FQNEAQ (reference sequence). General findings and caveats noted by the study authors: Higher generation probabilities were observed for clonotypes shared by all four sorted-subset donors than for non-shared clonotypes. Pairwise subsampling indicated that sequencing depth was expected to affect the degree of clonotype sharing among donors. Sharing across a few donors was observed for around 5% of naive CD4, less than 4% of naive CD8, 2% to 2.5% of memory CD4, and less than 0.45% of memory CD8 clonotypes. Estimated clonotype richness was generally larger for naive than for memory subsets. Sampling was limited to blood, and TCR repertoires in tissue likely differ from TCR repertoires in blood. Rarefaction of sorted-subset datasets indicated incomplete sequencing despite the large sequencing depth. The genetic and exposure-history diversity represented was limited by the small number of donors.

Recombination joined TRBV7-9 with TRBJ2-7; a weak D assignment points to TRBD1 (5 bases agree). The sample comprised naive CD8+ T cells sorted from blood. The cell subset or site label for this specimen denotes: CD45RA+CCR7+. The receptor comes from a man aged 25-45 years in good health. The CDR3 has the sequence CASSPQDSYEQYF. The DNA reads TGTGCCAGCAGCCCGCAAGACAGTTACGAGCAGTACTTC.